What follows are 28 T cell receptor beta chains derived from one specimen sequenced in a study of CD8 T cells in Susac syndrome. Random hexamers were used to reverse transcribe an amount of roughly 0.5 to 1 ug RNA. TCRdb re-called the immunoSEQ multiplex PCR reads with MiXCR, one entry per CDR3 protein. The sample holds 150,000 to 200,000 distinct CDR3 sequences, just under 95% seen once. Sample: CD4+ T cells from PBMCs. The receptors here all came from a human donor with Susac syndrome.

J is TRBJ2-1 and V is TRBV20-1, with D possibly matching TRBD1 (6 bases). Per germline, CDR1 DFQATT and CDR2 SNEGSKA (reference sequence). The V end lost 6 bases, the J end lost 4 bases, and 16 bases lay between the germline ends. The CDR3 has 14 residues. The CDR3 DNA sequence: TGCAGTGCGAGAACCGGGACACTTTACAATGAGCAGTTCTTC. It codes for CSARTGTLYNEQFF.

The CDR3 spells CASSEGYEQFF. The DNA for the CDR3 is TGTGCCAGCAGTGAGGGCTATGAGCAGTTCTTC. The chain couples TRBV25-1 to TRBJ2-1; D gene uncertain. Germline CDR1 is MGHDK and CDR2 is SYGVNS. This CDR3 is 11 amino acids long. V was clipped by 3 bases and J by 8 bases, with 5 bases between them.

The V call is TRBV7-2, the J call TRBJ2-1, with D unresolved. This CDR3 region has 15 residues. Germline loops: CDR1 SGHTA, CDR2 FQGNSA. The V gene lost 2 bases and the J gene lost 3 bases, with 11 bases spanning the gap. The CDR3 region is CASSLQRENYNEQFF. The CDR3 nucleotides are TGTGCCAGCAGCTTACAACGCGAAAACTACAATGAGCAGTTCTTC.

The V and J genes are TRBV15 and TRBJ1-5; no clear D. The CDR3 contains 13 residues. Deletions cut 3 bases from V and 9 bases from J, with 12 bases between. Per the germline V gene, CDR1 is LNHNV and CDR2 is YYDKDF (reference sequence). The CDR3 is CATSSLAATPQHF. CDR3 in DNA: TGTGCCACCAGCAGCCTTGCAGCAACGCCCCAGCATTTT.

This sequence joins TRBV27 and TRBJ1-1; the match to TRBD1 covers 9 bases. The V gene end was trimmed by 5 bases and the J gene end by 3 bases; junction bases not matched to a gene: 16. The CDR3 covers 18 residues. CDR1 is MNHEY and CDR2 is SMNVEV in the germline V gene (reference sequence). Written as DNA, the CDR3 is TGTGCCAGCAGTACGAGGACAGGGGTGGGGCGGGTGGACACTGAAGCTTTCTTT. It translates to CASSTRTGVGRVDTEAFF.

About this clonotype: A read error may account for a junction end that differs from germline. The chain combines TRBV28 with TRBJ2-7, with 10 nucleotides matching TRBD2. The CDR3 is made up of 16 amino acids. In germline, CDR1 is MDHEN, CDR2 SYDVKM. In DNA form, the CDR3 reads TGTGCCAGCAGCCTGTCTTCCCTAGCGGGAGAGTACGCGCAGTACTTC. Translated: CASSLSSLAGEYAQYF. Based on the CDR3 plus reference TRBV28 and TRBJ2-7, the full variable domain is DVKVTQSSRYLVKRTGEKVFLECVQDMDHENMFWYRQDPGLGLRLIYFSYDVKMKEKGDIPEGYSVSREKKERFSLILESASTNQTSMYLCASSLSSLAGEYAQYFGPGTRLTVT.

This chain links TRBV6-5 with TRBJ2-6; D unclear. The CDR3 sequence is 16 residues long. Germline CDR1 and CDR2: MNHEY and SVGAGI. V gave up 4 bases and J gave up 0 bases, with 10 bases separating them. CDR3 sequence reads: CASSSFISSGANVLTF. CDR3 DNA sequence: TGTGCCAGCAGTTCATTTATTAGCTCTGGGGCCAACGTCCTGACTTTC.

The CDR3 region is CSATKDSYGYTF. The DNA for the CDR3 is TGCAGTGCTACGAAGGACAGCTATGGCTACACCTTC. The chain uses TRBV20-1 and TRBJ1-2, with D maybe TRBD1 (6 bases). CDR1 is DFQATT and CDR2 is SNEGSKA in the germline V gene (reference sequence). The length of the CDR3 is 12 residues. Trimming shortened V by 4 bases and J by 4 bases, and 10 bases separated the two germline ends.

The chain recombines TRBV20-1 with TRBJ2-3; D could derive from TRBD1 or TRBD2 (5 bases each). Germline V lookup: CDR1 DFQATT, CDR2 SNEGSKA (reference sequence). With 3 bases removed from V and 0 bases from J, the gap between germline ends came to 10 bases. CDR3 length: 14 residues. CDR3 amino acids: CSASIRGSTDTQYF. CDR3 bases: TGCAGTGCTAGTATACGGGGCAGCACAGATACGCAGTATTTT.

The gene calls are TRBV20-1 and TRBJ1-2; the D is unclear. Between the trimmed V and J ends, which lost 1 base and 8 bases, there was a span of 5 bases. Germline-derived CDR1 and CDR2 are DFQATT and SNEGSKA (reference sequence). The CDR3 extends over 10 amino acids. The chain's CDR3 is CSARGRGYTF. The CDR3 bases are TGCAGTGCTAGAGGGCGGGGCTACACCTTC.

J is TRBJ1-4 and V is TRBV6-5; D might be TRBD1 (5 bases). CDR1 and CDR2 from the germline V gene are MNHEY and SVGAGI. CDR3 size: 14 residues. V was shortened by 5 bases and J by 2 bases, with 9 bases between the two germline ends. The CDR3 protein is CASSAGRTNEKLFF. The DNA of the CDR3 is TGTGCCAGCAGTGCGGGACGGACTAATGAAAAACTGTTTTTT.

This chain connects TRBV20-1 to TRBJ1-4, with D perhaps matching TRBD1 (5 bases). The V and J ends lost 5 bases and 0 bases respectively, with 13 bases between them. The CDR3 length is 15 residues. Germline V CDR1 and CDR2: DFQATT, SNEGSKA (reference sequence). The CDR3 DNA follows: TGCAGTGCTCCAGGGAGGCAGGCAACTAATGAAAAACTGTTTTTT. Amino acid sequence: CSAPGRQATNEKLFF.

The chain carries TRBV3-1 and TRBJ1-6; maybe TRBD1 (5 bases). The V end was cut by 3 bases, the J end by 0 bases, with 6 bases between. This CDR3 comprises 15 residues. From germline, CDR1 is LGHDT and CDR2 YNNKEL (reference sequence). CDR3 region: CASSQGGSYNSPLHF. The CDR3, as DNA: TGTGCCAGCAGCCAGGGGGGCTCCTATAATTCACCCCTCCACTTT. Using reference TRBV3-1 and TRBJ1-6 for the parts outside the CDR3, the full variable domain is DTAVSQTPKYLVTQMGNDKSIKCEQNLGHDTMYWYKQDSKKFLKIMFSYNNKELIINETVPNRFSPKSPDKAHLNLHINSLELGDSAVYFCASSQGGSYNSPLHFGNGTRLTVT.

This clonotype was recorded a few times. CDR3 sequence: CASSVDRNYGYTF. DNA for the CDR3: TGTGCCAGCAGCGTAGACAGAAACTATGGCTACACCTTC. This sequence joins TRBV7-2 and TRBJ1-2; possibly TRBD1 for D (5 bases). V lost 5 bases, J lost 2 bases, and 9 bases lay in between. This CDR3 is 13 amino acids long. Germline values: CDR1 SGHTA, CDR2 FQGNSA.

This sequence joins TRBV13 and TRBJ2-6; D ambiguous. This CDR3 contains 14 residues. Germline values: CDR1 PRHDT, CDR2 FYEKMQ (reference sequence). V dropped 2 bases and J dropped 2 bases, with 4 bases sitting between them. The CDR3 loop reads CASSLKAGANVLTF. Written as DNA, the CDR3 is TGTGCCAGCAGCTTAAAAGCTGGGGCCAACGTCCTGACTTTC.

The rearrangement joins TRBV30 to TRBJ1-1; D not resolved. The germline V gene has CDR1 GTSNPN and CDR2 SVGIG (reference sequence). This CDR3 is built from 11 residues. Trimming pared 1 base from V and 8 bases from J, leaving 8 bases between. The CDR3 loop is CAWSEKYEAFF. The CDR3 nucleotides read TGTGCCTGGAGTGAAAAATACGAAGCTTTCTTT. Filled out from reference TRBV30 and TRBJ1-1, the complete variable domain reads SQTIHQWPATLVQPVGSPLSLECTVEGTSNPNLYWYRQAAGRGLQLLFYSVGIGQISSEVPQNLSASRPQDRQFILSSKKLLLSDSGFYLCAWSEKYEAFFGQGTRLTVV.

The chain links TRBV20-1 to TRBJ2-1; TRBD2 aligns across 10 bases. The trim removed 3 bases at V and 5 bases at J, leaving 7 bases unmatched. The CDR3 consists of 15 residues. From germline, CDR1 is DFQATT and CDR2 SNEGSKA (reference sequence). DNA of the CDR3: TGCAGTGCTAGTCGATTTAGCGGGGGGAACAATGAGCAGTTCTTC. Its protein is CSASRFSGGNNEQFF.

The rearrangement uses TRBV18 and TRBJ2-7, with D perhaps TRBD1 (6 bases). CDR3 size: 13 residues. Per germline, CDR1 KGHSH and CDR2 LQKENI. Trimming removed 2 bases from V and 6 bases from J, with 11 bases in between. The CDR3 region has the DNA TGTGCCAGCTCACCAAACAGGGCGAGCGAGCAGTACTTC. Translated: CASSPNRASEQYF.

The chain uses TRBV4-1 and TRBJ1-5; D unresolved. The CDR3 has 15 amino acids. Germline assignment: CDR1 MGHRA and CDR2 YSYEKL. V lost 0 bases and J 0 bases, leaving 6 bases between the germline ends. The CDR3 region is CASSQERYSNQPQHF. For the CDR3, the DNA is TGCGCCAGCAGCCAAGAGCGGTATAGCAATCAGCCCCAGCATTTT.

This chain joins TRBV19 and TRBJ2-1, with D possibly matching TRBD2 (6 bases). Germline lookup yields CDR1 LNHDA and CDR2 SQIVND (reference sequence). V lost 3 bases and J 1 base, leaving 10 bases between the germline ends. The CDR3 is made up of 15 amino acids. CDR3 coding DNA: TGTGCCAGTAGTATCTACGGGAGATCCTACAATGAGCAGTTCTTC. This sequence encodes CASSIYGRSYNEQFF.

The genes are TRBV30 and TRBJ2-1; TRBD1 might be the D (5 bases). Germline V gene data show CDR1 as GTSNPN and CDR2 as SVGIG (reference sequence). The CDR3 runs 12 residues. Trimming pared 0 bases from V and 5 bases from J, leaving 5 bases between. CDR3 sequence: CAWSVGDNEQFF. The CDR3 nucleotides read TGTGCCTGGAGTGTAGGGGACAATGAGCAGTTCTTC.

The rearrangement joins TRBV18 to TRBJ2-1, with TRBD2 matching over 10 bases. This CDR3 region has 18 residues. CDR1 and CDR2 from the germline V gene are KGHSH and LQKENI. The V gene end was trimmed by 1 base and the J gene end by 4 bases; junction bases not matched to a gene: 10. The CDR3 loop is CASSPHPGASGGYNEQFF. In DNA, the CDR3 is TGTGCCAGCTCACCACACCCTGGGGCTAGCGGGGGTTACAATGAGCAGTTCTTC.

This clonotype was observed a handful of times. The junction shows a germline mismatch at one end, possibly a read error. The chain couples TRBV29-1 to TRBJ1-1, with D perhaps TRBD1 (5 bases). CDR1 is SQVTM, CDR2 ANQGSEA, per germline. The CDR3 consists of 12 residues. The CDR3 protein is CSVRQGSTEAFF. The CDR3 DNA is TGCAGCGTTCGGCAGGGCTCCACTGAAGCTTTTTTT.

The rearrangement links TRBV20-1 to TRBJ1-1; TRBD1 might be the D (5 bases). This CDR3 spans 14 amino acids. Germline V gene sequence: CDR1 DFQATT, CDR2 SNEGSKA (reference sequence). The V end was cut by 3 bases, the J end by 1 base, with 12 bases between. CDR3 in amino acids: CSARALQGNTEAFF. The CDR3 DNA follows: TGCAGTGCTAGGGCCCTGCAGGGGAACACTGAAGCTTTCTTT.

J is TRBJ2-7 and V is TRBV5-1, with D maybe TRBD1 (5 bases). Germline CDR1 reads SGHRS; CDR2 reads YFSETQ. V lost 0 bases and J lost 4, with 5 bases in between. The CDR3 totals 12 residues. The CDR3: CASSLDRYEQYF. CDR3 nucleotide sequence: TGCGCCAGCAGCTTGGACAGGTACGAGCAGTACTTC.

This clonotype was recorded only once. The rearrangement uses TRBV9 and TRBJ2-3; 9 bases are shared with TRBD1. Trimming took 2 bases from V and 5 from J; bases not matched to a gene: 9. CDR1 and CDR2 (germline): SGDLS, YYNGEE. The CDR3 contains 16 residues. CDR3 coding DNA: TGTGCCAGCAGCGTCCGCCCGGGACAGGGAATAGATACGCAGTATTTT. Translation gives CASSVRPGQGIDTQYF.

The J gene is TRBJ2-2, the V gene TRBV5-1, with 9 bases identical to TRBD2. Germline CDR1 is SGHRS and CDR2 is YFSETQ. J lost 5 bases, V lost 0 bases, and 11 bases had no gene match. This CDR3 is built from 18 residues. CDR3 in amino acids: CASSLVGSGSPGTGELFF. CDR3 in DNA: TGCGCCAGCAGCTTGGTCGGTAGCGGGAGCCCCGGGACCGGGGAGCTGTTTTTT.

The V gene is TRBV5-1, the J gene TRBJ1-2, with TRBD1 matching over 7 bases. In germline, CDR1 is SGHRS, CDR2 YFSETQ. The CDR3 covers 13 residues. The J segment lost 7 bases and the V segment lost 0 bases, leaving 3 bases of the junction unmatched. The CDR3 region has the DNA TGCGCCAGCAGCTTGGACAGGGGTGCTGGCTACACCTTC. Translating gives CASSLDRGAGYTF.